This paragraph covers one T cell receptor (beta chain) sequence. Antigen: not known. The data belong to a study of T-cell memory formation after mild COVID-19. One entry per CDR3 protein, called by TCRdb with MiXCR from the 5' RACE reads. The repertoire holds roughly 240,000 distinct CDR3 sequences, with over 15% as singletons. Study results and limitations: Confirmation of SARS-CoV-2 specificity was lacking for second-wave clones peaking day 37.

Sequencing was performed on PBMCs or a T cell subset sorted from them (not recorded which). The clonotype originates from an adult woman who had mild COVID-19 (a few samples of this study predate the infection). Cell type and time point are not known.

CDR3 coding DNA: TGTGCCAGCAGCTCCTCCGGCAGAGCCGGGGAGCTGTTTTTT. It encodes CASSSSGRAGELFF. V is TRBV5-4 and J is TRBJ2-2, with no clear D. Trimming cost V 3 bases and J 6 bases, with 12 bases left between them. Germline V gene lookup returns CDR1 SGHNT and CDR2 YYREEE (reference sequence). There are 14 residues in the CDR3.